The rows below give T cell receptor beta chains drawn from one sample of a study of spatial heterogeneity in lung cancer. Using its own MiXCR run on the 5' RACE reads, TCRdb lists one record per CDR3 protein. The data hold around 45,000 distinct CDR3 sequences, with 20% to 25% observed a single time. The starting material was PBMCs, obtained at follow-up. The receptors were gathered from a female donor with early-stage non-small cell lung cancer. The CDR3 runs from the conserved cysteine through the conserved F or W. The D gene is left open where the match is weak. Clone size, where shown, is once, few, many, or a class for clones that have expanded.

>TRBJ1-5|NA|TRBV7-2|NA
TGTGCCAGCAGCTTACTGAGGATCGGACATTTT
CASSLLRIGHF
>TRBJ2-7|NA|TRBV15|NA
TGTGCCACCAATGGGGGGACCTACGAGCAGTACTTC
CATNGGTYEQYF
>TRBJ1-4|NA|TRBV6-1|few
TGTGCCAGCAGTGAAGGAGCTAACTTTGGGGGGGAGGAAAAACTGTTTTTT
CASSEGANFGGEEKLFF
>TRBJ2-5|NA|TRBV5-4|few
TGTGCCAGCAGCCCGGAGGGATACTTGGAGACCCAGTACTTC
CASSPEGYLETQYF
>TRBJ2-3|NA|TRBV11-2|few
TGTGCCAGCAGCCCGGGACACCGCACAGATACGCAGTATTTT
CASSPGHRTDTQYF
>TRBJ2-1|NA|TRBV5-4|few
TGTGCCAGCAGACCGGACGTCAGCTCCTACAATGAGCAGTTCTTC
CASRPDVSSYNEQFF
>TRBJ2-1|TRBD2|TRBV7-9|few
TGTGCCAGCAGCCGGACTAGCGGGGGGTCCTACAATGAGCAGTTCTTC
CASSRTSGGSYNEQFF
>TRBJ1-2|NA|TRBV4-1|many
TGCGCCAGCAGCCACCCCGACGGGCGAAATTATGGCTACACCTTC
CASSHPDGRNYGYTF
>TRBJ2-3|TRBD2|TRBV7-8|many
TGTGCCAGCAGCCCAAATGGGGGGGTAGTAAGCACAGATACGCAGTATTTT
CASSPNGGVVSTDTQYF
>TRBJ1-2|NA|TRBV6-5|few
TGTGCCAGCAGTTACCTCCCCCTCTATGGCTACACCTTC
CASSYLPLYGYTF
>TRBJ2-5|TRBD2|TRBV5-1|NA
TGCGCCAGCAGCTTTGGGGCCAGCGGGGGATCAGAGACCCAGTACTTC
CASSFGASGGSETQYF
>TRBJ1-5|TRBD1|TRBV5-6|many
TGTGCCAGCAGCTTGAGGGGGCGCAATCAGCCCCAGCATTTT
CASSLRGRNQPQHF
>TRBJ1-1|NA|TRBV7-9|NA
TGTGCCAGCCGCCCAAAGGTCCTAACAGGCCTGAACACTGAAGCTTTCTTT
CASRPKVLTGLNTEAFF
>TRBJ1-6|NA|TRBV20-1|many
TGCAGTGCTCCAGGGGTAGGCAGTTCACCCCTCCACTTT
CSAPGVGSSPLHF
>TRBJ1-2|TRBD1|TRBV20-1|NA
TGCAGTGCTAGAGGCGCCGGGACAGGGATCGGCTACACCTTC
CSARGAGTGIGYTF
>TRBJ1-5|NA|TRBV6-5|NA
TGTGCCAGCAGGACGGGCAATCAGCCCCAGCATTTT
CASRTGNQPQHF
>TRBJ1-1|TRBD1|TRBV15|few
TGTGCCACCAGCAGAGAGGGGACAGGGTACACTGAAGCTTTCTTT
CATSREGTGYTEAFF
>TRBJ2-1|NA|TRBV5-1|NA
TGCGCCAGCAGCCTAGGTGGGACCCTGGCGGGAGAGCAGTTCTTC
CASSLGGTLAGEQFF